Shown below are 8 T cell receptor beta chains from a single sample sequenced in a study of blood T cell repertoires in COVID-19. Generated by immunoSEQ multiplex PCR, the TCRdb table keeps only in-frame clones and is missing some. The table has approximately 91,000 clones, about 80% seen once. The sample consisted of peripheral blood. These TCRs come from a human donor in a cohort sampled during active COVID-19.

The chain couples TRBV24-1 to TRBJ2-5; 12 positions agree with TRBD1. The trim removed 4 bases at V and 5 bases at J, leaving 4 bases unmatched. Per germline, CDR1 KGHDR and CDR2 SFDVKD. The CDR3 spans 15 residues. The CDR3: CATSDSGTGGETQYF. The DNA for the CDR3 is TGTGCCACCAGTGACTCCGGGACAGGGGGCGAGACCCAGTACTTC.

The gene calls are TRBV2 and TRBJ2-1; 10 bases line up with TRBD1. V shed 6 bases and J 7 bases; nucleotides not matched to a gene: 9. The CDR3 is 15 residues long. Germline V gene data show CDR1 as SNHLY and CDR2 as FYNNEI. The CDR3 region has the DNA TGTGCCAGCAGAGGGGACAGGGGCGTCAGGAATGAGCAGTTCTTC. Amino acid sequence: CASRGDRGVRNEQFF.

CDR3 loop: CASSQPGADEQYF. The CDR3 DNA is TGTGCCAGCAGCCAACCGGGAGCGGACGAGCAGTACTTC. The chain uses TRBV3-1 (or the pseudogene TRBV3-2) and TRBJ2-7, with D possibly matching TRBD2 (6 bases). Germline assignment: CDR1 LGHDT and CDR2 YNNKEL (reference sequence). The V and J ends lost 2 bases and 5 bases respectively, with 10 bases between them. The CDR3 contains 13 residues.

The gene calls are TRBV4-2 and TRBJ2-7; 7 positions match TRBD2. The junction had 7 bases not matched to a gene; V was cut back by 0 bases and J by 2 bases. CDR1 LGHNA and CDR2 YNFKEQ come from the germline V gene. This CDR3 is built from 16 residues. CDR3 region: CASSQDKSGITYEQYF. CDR3 DNA sequence: TGTGCCAGCAGCCAAGATAAGAGCGGGATTACCTACGAGCAGTACTTC.

The gene calls are TRBV27 and TRBJ1-4, with TRBD1 as a possible D gene (6 bases). This CDR3 comprises 13 residues. With 6 bases removed from V and 6 bases from J, the gap between germline ends came to 11 bases. Looked up from germline, CDR1 is MNHEY and CDR2 is SMNVEV (reference sequence). CDR3 region: CASSRGSDEKLFF. In DNA form, the CDR3 reads TGTGCCAGCAGCAGGGGATCCGATGAAAAACTGTTTTTT.

The V and J genes are TRBV27 and TRBJ2-2; 9 bases map to TRBD2. V trimming: 7 bases; J trimming: 6 bases; junction bases outside the gene matches: 12. CDR1 and CDR2 (germline): MNHEY, SMNVEV (reference sequence). This CDR3 has 16 amino acids. For the CDR3, the DNA is TGTGCCAGCAAAAATAGCGGGAGTACTTCTGCCGGGGAGCTGTTTTTT. This gives the protein CASKNSGSTSAGELFF.

The chain carries TRBV6-6 and TRBJ2-3, with 7 bases identical to TRBD1. CDR1 and CDR2 from the germline V gene are MNHNY and SVGAGI (reference sequence). This CDR3 contains 12 residues. V gave up 8 bases and J gave up 2 bases; unmatched junction bases: 1. The CDR3 bases are TGTGCCAGCGGACAGGTCACAGATACGCAGTATTTT. Encoded protein: CASGQVTDTQYF.

This chain joins TRBV6-6 and TRBJ1-3, with D perhaps matching TRBD1 (5 bases). The CDR3 runs 16 residues. Germline values: CDR1 MNHNY, CDR2 SVGAGI (reference sequence). V dropped 7 bases and J dropped 0 bases, with 16 bases sitting between them. The CDR3 nucleotides are TGTGCCAGCACCTCCCCGGACATTCCCTCTGGAAACACCATATATTTT. Translation gives CASTSPDIPSGNTIYF.